Detailed here is one TCR beta chain. This entry is derived from a study of shared T cell receptors in the human thymus. Clones were read by immunoSEQ multiplex PCR, and TCRdb kept only the in-frame ones, dropping some. The sample shows hundreds of thousands of clones, 88% of them seen only once. CDR1 ENHRY and CDR2 SYGVKD come from the germline V gene. The CDR3 totals 12 residues. Trimming removed 2 bases from V and 5 bases from J, with 6 bases in between. The sample was also reused in another study, on human thymus T cells.

Input material: thymocytes. The TCR comes from a boy under two years old with a congenital heart defect. The chain recombines TRBV10-3 with TRBJ1-2; D gene ambiguous. CDR3 nucleotides: TGTGCCATCAGTGAGCCTACGTATGGCTACACCTTC. Amino acids: CAISEPTYGYTF.